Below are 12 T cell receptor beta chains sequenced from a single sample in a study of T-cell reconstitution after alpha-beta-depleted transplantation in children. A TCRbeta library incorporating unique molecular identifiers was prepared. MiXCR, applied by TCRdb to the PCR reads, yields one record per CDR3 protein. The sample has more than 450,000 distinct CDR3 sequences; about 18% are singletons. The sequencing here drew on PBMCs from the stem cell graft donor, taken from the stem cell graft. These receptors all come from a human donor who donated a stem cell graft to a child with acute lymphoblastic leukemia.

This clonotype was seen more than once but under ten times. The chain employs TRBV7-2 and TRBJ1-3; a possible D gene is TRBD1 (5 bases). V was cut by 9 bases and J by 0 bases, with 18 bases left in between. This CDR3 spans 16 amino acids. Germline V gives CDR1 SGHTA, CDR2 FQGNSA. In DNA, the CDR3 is TGTGCCAGTCCGGGGGAGCGGCCCCACTCTGGAAACACCATATATTTT. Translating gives CASPGERPHSGNTIYF.

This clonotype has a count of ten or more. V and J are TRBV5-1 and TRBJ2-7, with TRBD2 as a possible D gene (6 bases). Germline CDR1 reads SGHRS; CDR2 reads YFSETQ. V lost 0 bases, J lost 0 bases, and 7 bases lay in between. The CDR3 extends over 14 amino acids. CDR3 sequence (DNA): TGCGCCAGCAGCTTGGGGGGGGACTCCTACGAGCAGTACTTC. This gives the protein CASSLGGDSYEQYF.

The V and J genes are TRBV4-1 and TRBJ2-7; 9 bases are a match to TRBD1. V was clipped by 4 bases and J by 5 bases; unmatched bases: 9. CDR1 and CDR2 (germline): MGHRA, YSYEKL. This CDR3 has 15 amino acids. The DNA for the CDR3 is TGCGCCAGCAGCCTCGAGACAGGGGGAGGAGACGAGCAGTACTTC. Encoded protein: CASSLETGGGDEQYF.

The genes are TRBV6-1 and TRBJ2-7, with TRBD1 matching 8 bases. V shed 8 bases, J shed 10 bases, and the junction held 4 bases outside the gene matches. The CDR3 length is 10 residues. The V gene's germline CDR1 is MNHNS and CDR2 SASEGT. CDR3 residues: CASSGQGQYF. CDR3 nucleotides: TGTGCCAGCTCCGGACAGGGCCAGTACTTC.

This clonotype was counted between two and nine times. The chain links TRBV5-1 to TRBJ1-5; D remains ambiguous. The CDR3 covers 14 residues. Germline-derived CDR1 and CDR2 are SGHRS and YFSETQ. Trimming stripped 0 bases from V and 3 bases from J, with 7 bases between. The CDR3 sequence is CASSLEQNNQPQHF. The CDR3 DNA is TGCGCCAGCAGCTTGGAACAGAACAATCAGCCCCAGCATTTT.

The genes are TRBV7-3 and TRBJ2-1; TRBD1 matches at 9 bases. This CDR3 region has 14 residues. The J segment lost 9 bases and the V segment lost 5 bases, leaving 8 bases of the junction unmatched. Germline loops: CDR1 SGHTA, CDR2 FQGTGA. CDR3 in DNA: TGTGCCAGCAGCCCTACCGGGACAGGGACTGAGCAGTTCTTC. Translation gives CASSPTGTGTEQFF.

CDR3 coding DNA: TGTGCCAGCACGTTTAAGACTAGCGGGAAGAATGAGCAGTTCTTC. This sequence encodes CASTFKTSGKNEQFF. V is TRBV19 and J is TRBJ2-1; 11 bases align to TRBD2. Trimming removed 9 bases from V and 7 bases from J; junction bases left unmatched: 11. The CDR3 runs to 15 residues. Per the germline V gene, CDR1 is LNHDA and CDR2 is SQIVND (reference sequence).

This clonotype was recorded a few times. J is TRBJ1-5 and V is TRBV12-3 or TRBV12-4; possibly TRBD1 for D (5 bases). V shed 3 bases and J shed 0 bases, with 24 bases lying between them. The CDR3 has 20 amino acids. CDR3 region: CASSFSRFGDGPYSNQPQHF. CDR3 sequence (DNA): TGTGCCAGCAGTTTCTCACGGTTTGGGGACGGACCTTATAGCAATCAGCCCCAGCATTTT.

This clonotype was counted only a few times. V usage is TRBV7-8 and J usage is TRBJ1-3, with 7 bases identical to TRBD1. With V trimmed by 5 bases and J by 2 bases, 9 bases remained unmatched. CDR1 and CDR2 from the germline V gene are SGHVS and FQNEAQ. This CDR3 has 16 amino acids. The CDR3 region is CASSPLTGDAGNTIYF. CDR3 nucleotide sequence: TGTGCCAGCAGCCCCCTCACAGGGGATGCTGGAAACACCATATATTTT.

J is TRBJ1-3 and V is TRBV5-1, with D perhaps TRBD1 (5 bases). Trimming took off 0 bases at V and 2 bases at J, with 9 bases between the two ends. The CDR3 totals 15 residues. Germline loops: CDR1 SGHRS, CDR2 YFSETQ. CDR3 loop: CASSLAGATGNTIYF. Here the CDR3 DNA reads TGCGCCAGCAGCTTGGCCGGGGCAACTGGAAACACCATATATTTT.

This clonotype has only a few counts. The CDR3 DNA reads as TGCAGTGCTAGATGGGACAGTAACAATGAGCAGTTCTTC. This codes for CSARWDSNNEQFF. The genes are TRBV20-1 and TRBJ2-1; 7 bases fit TRBD1. The CDR3 totals 13 residues. From germline, CDR1 is DFQATT and CDR2 SNEGSKA (reference sequence). V gave up 2 bases and J gave up 5 bases; unmatched junction bases: 3.

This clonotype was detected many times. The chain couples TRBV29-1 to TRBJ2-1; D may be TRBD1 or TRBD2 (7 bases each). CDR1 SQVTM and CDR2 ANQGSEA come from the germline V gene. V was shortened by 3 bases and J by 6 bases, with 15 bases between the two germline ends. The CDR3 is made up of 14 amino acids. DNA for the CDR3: TGCAGCGTTGAGGGCAGGGGGGGAGGCAATGAGCAGTTCTTC. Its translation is CSVEGRGGGNEQFF.